A selection of T cell receptor beta chains follows, all from one sample in a study of blood T cell repertoires in COVID-19. Only in-frame clones appear in the TCRdb table, and some are missing; sequencing was by immunoSEQ multiplex PCR. The sample includes about 100,000 clones, under 90% of them seen just once. The specimen was peripheral blood. The source is a human donor in a cohort sampled during active COVID-19. Both conserved end residues are trimmed from each CDR3. The D gene is left open where the match is weak.

TRBJ2-7 | TRBV27 | - | ASSRQETYEQY
TRBJ1-1 | TRBV14 | - | ASSYRVTEAF
TRBJ1-1 | TRBV7-9 | - | ASSAQVGTRFNTEAF
TRBJ2-1 | TRBV27 | TRBD2 | ASSSGTSYGPEQF
TRBJ1-4 | TRBV7-2 | - | ASSLLGGVTNEKLF
TRBJ2-7 | TRBV11-3 | TRBD2 | ASSLGLAVSSYEQY
TRBJ2-3 | TRBV19 | TRBD1 | ASSIVRDRGPDTQY
TRBJ1-1 | TRBV18 | - | ASSNKNGWTEAF
TRBJ2-3 | TRBV6-1 | - | ASSEARHTQY
TRBJ1-4 | TRBV3-1/TRBV3-2 | - | ASNQRGYEKLF
TRBJ2-6 | TRBV4-3 | - | ASSQDNGGYSSGANVLT
TRBJ2-3 | TRBV6-6 | TRBD2 | ASSPQAPGTSHADTQY
TRBJ2-5 | TRBV7-2 | TRBD2 | ASSSGTKKETQY
TRBJ1-1 | TRBV7-8 | TRBD1 | ASSRDRVNTEAF
TRBJ2-7 | TRBV4-1 | - | ASSGQGYIEQY
TRBJ1-4 | TRBV6-5 | - | ASSSSEKLF
TRBJ1-2 | TRBV6-5 | TRBD1 | ASSYQTGGLGYT
TRBJ2-3 | TRBV18 | TRBD1 | ASSASTGGADTQY
TRBJ1-5 | TRBV24-1 | TRBD1 | ATSDFTGGRNQPQH
TRBJ2-1 | TRBV9 | TRBD2 | ASSVVLAEDNEQF
TRBJ2-3 | TRBV9 | - | ASSASTGLGNTDTQY
TRBJ1-6 | TRBV6-5 | - | ASSVTGIYNSPLH
TRBJ1-1 | TRBV19 | - | ASSIEADYAEAF
TRBJ2-3 | TRBV20-1 | TRBD1 | SASGDRGTDTQY
TRBJ1-1 | TRBV6-5 | - | ASRPRGGPNPEAF
TRBJ2-1 | TRBV10-1 | - | ASSESSLPNNEQF
TRBJ2-7 | TRBV6-2/TRBV6-3 | - | ASSLDRHSYEQY
TRBJ2-1 | TRBV11-2 | TRBD2 | ASSFGGAYNEQF
TRBJ2-2 | TRBV2 | TRBD2 | ASSDERGNTGELF
TRBJ1-2 | TRBV2 | - | ASTLAGGFYGYT
TRBJ2-2 | TRBV19 | - | ASKGRVGTGELF
TRBJ1-5 | TRBV23-1 | - | ASSLCKGLSNQPQH
TRBJ2-5 | TRBV6-5 | TRBD2 | ASSYSRAGEETQY
TRBJ1-5 | TRBV20-1 | - | SASRGNQPQH
TRBJ2-1 | TRBV6-5 | TRBD2 | ASRDSAGGPVQF
TRBJ2-5 | TRBV5-6 | TRBD1 | ASSRDRVKETQY
TRBJ2-7 | TRBV11-2 | - | ASSLGEGGEQY
TRBJ1-3 | TRBV5-6 | - | ASSLRGPGNTIY